The clone carrying this T cell receptor (beta chain) was recorded once. This entry belongs to a study of blood T cells in healthy people across ages. The trim removed 4 bases at V and 2 bases at J, leaving 13 bases unmatched. This CDR3 has 19 residues. The germline V gene encodes CDR1 SGHRS and CDR2 YFSETQ. PCR was performed a second time for about 7 to 11 cycles using a sample-barcoded 5' primer and a J-beta primer mix. Via MiXCR, TCRdb re-called the 5' RACE reads, giving one row per CDR3 protein. The sample has 850,000 to 1,300,000 distinct CDR3 sequences, 35% to 50% seen once; the top ten hold approximately 17%. Every participating donor contributed 8 to 10 milliliters of peripheral blood through a draw.

V and J are TRBV5-1 and TRBJ2-3; 13 bases line up with TRBD2. The source of this sequence is a woman aged 55 to 70 in good health. Sequencing was done on a sample of blood. Here the CDR3 reads CASSPGLAGAGPLTDTQYF. CDR3 DNA: TGCGCCAGCAGCCCCGGACTAGCGGGAGCCGGTCCCCTCACAGATACGCAGTATTTT.